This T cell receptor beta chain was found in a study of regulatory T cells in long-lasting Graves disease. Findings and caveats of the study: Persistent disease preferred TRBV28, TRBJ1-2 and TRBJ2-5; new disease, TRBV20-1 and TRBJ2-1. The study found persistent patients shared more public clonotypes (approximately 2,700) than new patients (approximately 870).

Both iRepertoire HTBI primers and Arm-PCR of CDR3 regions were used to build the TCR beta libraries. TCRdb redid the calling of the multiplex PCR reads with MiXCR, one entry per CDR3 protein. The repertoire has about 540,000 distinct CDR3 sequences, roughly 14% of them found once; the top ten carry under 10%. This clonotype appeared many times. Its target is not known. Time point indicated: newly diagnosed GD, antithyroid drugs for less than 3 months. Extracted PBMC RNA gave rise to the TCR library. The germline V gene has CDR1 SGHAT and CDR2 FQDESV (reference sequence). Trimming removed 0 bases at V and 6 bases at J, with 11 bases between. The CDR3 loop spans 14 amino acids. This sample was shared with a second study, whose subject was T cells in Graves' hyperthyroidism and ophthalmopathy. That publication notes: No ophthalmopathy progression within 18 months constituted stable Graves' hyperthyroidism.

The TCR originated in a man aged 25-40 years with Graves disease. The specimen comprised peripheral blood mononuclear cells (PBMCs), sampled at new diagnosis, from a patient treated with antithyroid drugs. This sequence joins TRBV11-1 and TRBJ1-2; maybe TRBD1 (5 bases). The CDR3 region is CASSLATATNGYTF. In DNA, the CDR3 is TGTGCCAGCAGCTTAGCGACAGCTACAAATGGCTACACCTTC.